This paragraph reports one T cell receptor beta chain. This clonotype was recorded many times. The specificity of this receptor is unknown. Base qualities were left out, and no much larger clone turns up one base away. The data belong to a study of identical twins (dated by TCRdb to the mid-2010s). As for the study more broadly: To test whether fetal clonotypes persist, the study used deep sequencing on TCR alpha and beta repertoires from monozygotic twins, unrelated adults of various ages, and cord blood. To rule out contamination, replicate twin experiments were performed at different times with different library preparation protocols.

General study outcomes and caveats: Abundant cord blood beta clonotypes carried fewer insertions; young adult naive repertoires showed a weaker similar trend, while memory repertoires showed none. In monozygotic twins, out-of-frame TCR alpha sharing was systematically underestimated by recombination models, although the models agreed with sharing between unrelated individuals. Excess twin sharing in beta out-of-frame sequences was weaker because fewer shared sequences lowered the signal-to-noise ratio. Invariant T cells such as MAIT and iNKT could partly confound zero-insertion analyses, though diverse VJ usage argued against this for most clonotypes. Compared with coincidental sharing between unrelated individuals, out-of-frame TCR alpha sequences shared between twins had an excess of sequences with low generation probability. Because the same donors could not be followed over many years, the conclusions relied on cross-sectional statistical analysis.

All donors were healthy Caucasians. Three pairs of female monozygotic twins, all aged about 18 to 30 years, were included in the twin cohort. Peripheral blood mononuclear cells were used as the source from which RNA for TCR libraries was isolated. V trim: 6 bases; J trim: 2 bases; unmatched bases: 4. Reading from cysteine to phenylalanine, the CDR3 counts 14 amino acids. Only the CDR3 DNA is retained, 42 bases long and in frame from the first base. The germline V gene gives CDR1 as ENHRY and CDR2 as SYGVKD. The library was obtained by 5' RACE. The reads were generated on an Illumina HiSeq 2000. Template switching introduced a universal primer binding site; the final cDNA contained a unique molecular identifier, enabling accurate counting of TCR cDNA molecules. Specific primers in the conserved constant-segment region were used to synthesize first-strand cDNA for the TCR alpha and beta chains. To control for contamination, every cDNA library carried two barcodes: a SMART-Mk sample barcode plus Illumina barcodes. TruSeq adapter sequences and Illumina sample barcodes were added in two successive PCR steps. The Illumina HiSeq platform was used with custom primers to sequence TCR alpha and beta cDNA libraries. From the authors' description of their analysis: Raw reads were processed with MiGEC to extract unique molecular identifiers, and MiXCR was used to determine CDR3 positions. For each individual, recombination models were inferred using an EM algorithm with the repgenHMM and IGoR tools. The analysis of shared clonotypes was done with the tcR package in R, with sharing normalized by the product of cloneset sizes. To study raw recombination without the effects of thymic and clonal selection, out-of-frame nonproductive sequences were analyzed. TCRdb redid the processing of the public reads, applying fastp at Q25 and MiXCR, and retained in-frame beta chains. Records with the same CDR3 protein are collapsed into one entry carrying the most frequent genes and DNA. The V and J calls here are based on TCRdb, not the publication. This sample holds nearly 650,000 distinct CDR3 sequences; around 7.4% were observed only once. About 1.6% of the sample rests with the top ten.

These data also featured in a second study, about yellow fever vaccine responses in identical twins. The second paper further reports: According to the authors, the vaccine-induced T cell response in identical twins seemed to be partly convergent and partly specific to each individual. Focusing on identical twins, the study followed the T cell clones that responded to the vaccine, and did so with precision.

The chain is assembled from TRBV10-3 and TRBJ1-2; 9 central bases correspond to TRBD1. This receptor was obtained from a woman aged 18-35 years in good health. Specimen: PBMCs. Read as DNA, the sequence is TGTGCCATCAGGGCGGGACAGGGAAACTATGGCTACACCTTC. It codes for CAIRAGQGNYGYTF.